The sequence of this TCR beta chain was determined in a study of shared clonotypes between healthy human individuals. Donors comprised only Caucasian adults living in Nashville, Tennessee. The assay was immunoSEQ multiplex PCR, and TCRdb's table has in-frame clones only and misses some. The repertoire has under 85,000 clones, about 61% of them found once; the top ten carry around 50%. The germline V gene has CDR1 MNHEY and CDR2 SVGAGI. CDR3 length: 14 amino acids. V gave up 2 bases and J gave up 0 bases, with 6 bases separating them. The chain is built from TRBV6-5 and TRBJ2-3, with D uncertain. The origin of this receptor is a man younger than 45 in good health. Sequencing input: memory CD8+ T cells sorted from blood. Sample subset: CD45RO+ cells pooled with CCR7-negative TemRA cells. The CDR3 DNA reads as TGTGCCAGCAGTTACGTTCAGAGCACAGATACGCAGTATTTT. Encoded protein: CASSYVQSTDTQYF.